These 14 T cell receptor beta chains share one sample of origin, sequenced in a study of shared clonotypes between healthy human individuals (dated by TCRdb to the early 2020s). CD8 naive samples were CD45RO-negative cells positively selected for CCR7, giving a CD45RA+CCR7+ population that excluded TemRA cells. Libraries were constructed by the immunoSEQ multiplex PCR assay. What TCRdb holds here is the immuneACCESS table cut down to in-frame rearrangements. Part of the clones is not present; checked against another copy, under half of the missing clones reflect an unresolved V gene, and the others are unexplained. The sample yields around 600,000 clones; 85% to 95% were counted once. The top ten constitute around 0.12% of the sample. Material for sequencing was naive CD8+ T cells sorted from blood. This specimen's cell subset or site label, interpreted: CD45RA+CCR7+. These TCRs come from a woman aged 25-40 years in good health.

The V call is TRBV7-9, the J call TRBJ2-7; 15 nucleotides match TRBD2. The CDR3 length is 17 residues. Losses at the gene ends were 4 bases for V and 3 bases for J; bases not matched to a gene: 7. Germline V CDR1 and CDR2: SEHNR, FQNEAQ (reference sequence). This CDR3 reads CASSSGLAGGPVYEQYF. The CDR3 nucleotides are TGTGCCAGCAGCTCCGGACTAGCGGGAGGGCCAGTCTACGAGCAGTACTTC. The complete variable domain, with remaining parts taken from reference TRBV7-9 and TRBJ2-7, reads DTGVSQNPRHKITKRGQNVTFRCDPISEHNRLYWYRQTLGQGPEFLTYFQNEAQLEKSRLLSDRFSAERPKGSFSTLEIQRTEQGDSAMYLCASSSGLAGGPVYEQYFGPGTRLTVT.

This chain uses TRBV5-6 with TRBJ1-5; 9 bases align to TRBD1. V dropped 4 bases and J dropped 1; count of bases not matched to a gene: 6. The CDR3 contains 16 residues. Germline V CDR1 and CDR2: SGHDT, YYEEEE. CDR3 residues: CASSPGQGRSNQPQHF. CDR3 DNA sequence: TGTGCCAGCAGCCCGGGACAGGGAAGGAGCAATCAGCCCCAGCATTTT.

In the case of this clone: The sample carries other DNA sequences with the same CDR3. The rearrangement uses TRBV13 and TRBJ2-2; the match to TRBD2 covers 7 bases. The CDR3 runs 15 residues. Germline lookup yields CDR1 PRHDT and CDR2 FYEKMQ (reference sequence). V trimming: 3 bases; J trimming: 0 bases; junction bases outside the gene matches: 1. The CDR3 here is CASSFGLANTGELFF. The CDR3 region has the DNA TGTGCCAGCAGCTTTGGACTAGCGAACACCGGGGAGCTGTTTTTT.

This clone appeared a single time. The V call is TRBV28, the J call TRBJ2-7; D gene ambiguous. In germline, CDR1 is MDHEN, CDR2 SYDVKM. Trimming pared 3 bases from V and 4 bases from J, leaving 7 bases between. The CDR3 spans 12 residues. For the CDR3, the DNA is TGTGCCAGCAGTTTTTCTAGGTACGAGCAGTACTTC. This gives the protein CASSFSRYEQYF.

V is TRBV7-9 and J is TRBJ2-5; D may be TRBD1 or TRBD2 (5 bases each). The CDR3 has 14 residues. The V gene lost 5 bases and the J gene lost 1 base, with 11 bases spanning the gap. Germline CDR1 and CDR2: SEHNR and FQNEAQ (reference sequence). The DNA of the CDR3 is TGTGCCAGCAGCCCGGACGGGGCCCAAGAGACCCAGTACTTC. Translated, it gives CASSPDGAQETQYF. Based on the CDR3 plus reference TRBV7-9 and TRBJ2-5, the full variable domain is DTGVSQNPRHKITKRGQNVTFRCDPISEHNRLYWYRQTLGQGPEFLTYFQNEAQLEKSRLLSDRFSAERPKGSFSTLEIQRTEQGDSAMYLCASSPDGAQETQYFGPGTRLLVL.

A note on this clone: The sample holds other DNA sequences that translate to the same CDR3. The gene calls are TRBV9 and TRBJ2-7; 10 nucleotides match TRBD2. The ends lost 0 bases at V and 2 bases at J; junction bases unmatched: 2. Looked up from germline, CDR1 is SGDLS and CDR2 is YYNGEE. This CDR3 is 15 amino acids long. This chain's CDR3 is CASSVGAGGPYEQYF. CDR3 DNA: TGTGCCAGCAGCGTAGGAGCGGGAGGGCCCTACGAGCAGTACTTC.

This clone was seen once. The rearrangement links TRBV19 to TRBJ2-1, with 7 bases matching TRBD2. Germline V CDR1 and CDR2: LNHDA, SQIVND (reference sequence). V shed 5 bases, J shed 3 bases, and the junction held 4 bases outside the gene matches. The CDR3 is 14 residues long. CDR3 sequence: CASSLGLYYNEQFF. The CDR3, as DNA: TGTGCCAGTAGTTTGGGACTATACTACAATGAGCAGTTCTTC.

The chain recombines TRBV10-2 with TRBJ1-2, with D possibly being TRBD1 (6 bases). The CDR3 totals 16 residues. Germline lookup yields CDR1 WSHSY and CDR2 SAAADI. V was pared by 5 bases and J by 0 bases, with 16 bases between. CDR3 in amino acids: CASSYGQPESNYGYTF. In DNA, the CDR3 is TGCGCCAGCAGTTACGGACAGCCCGAATCTAACTATGGCTACACCTTC.

Written as DNA, the CDR3 is TGTGCCAGCAAGCCAGGCTGGGGCAGCAATCAGCCCCAGCATTTT. Translated: CASKPGWGSNQPQHF. The chain combines TRBV28 with TRBJ1-5, with D tentatively TRBD1 (5 bases). Trimming took off 7 bases at V and 1 base at J, with 14 bases between the two ends. Germline V CDR1 and CDR2: MDHEN, SYDVKM. This CDR3 has 15 amino acids.

The CDR3 nucleotides read TGCGCCAGCAGCCAAGTACTAGCGGGGTACAATGAGCAGTTCTTC. The encoded protein is CASSQVLAGYNEQFF. This sequence joins TRBV4-1 and TRBJ2-1, with 10 bases that match TRBD2. Losses at the gene ends were 1 base for V and 4 bases for J; bases not matched to a gene: 1. Germline V gene data show CDR1 as MGHRA and CDR2 as YSYEKL. CDR3 length equals 15 residues.

The J gene is TRBJ2-7, the V gene TRBV10-3; D not resolved. The CDR3 sequence is 15 residues long. V shed 0 bases and J shed 3 bases, with 12 bases lying between them. Per the germline V gene, CDR1 is ENHRY and CDR2 is SYGVKD. The CDR3 DNA sequence: TGTGCCATCAGTGAGTCAGCGCTCGTTAACTACGAGCAGTACTTC. Translated: CAISESALVNYEQYF.

The chain combines TRBV4-1 with TRBJ2-2; 13 nucleotides match TRBD2. Germline trimming cut 5 bases from V and 4 bases from J; bases unmatched to any gene: 4. This CDR3 contains 16 residues. CDR1 MGHRA and CDR2 YSYEKL come from the germline V gene. The CDR3 region is CASSYGLAGATGELFF. CDR3 coding DNA: TGCGCCAGCAGCTATGGACTAGCGGGGGCCACCGGGGAGCTGTTTTTT.

This clone was recorded only once. The chain has TRBV18 and TRBJ2-7, with a tentative D call TRBD2 (6 bases). Per the germline V gene, CDR1 is KGHSH and CDR2 is LQKENI. The CDR3 is 14 amino acids. V was clipped by 8 bases and J by 3 bases, with 17 bases between them. The CDR3 DNA reads as TGTGCCAGCGAAGCGCGGGACGGAAACTACGAGCAGTACTTC. It encodes CASEARDGNYEQYF.

The V call is TRBV18, the J call TRBJ1-1; D not certain. The CDR3 spans 14 residues. The germline V gene encodes CDR1 KGHSH and CDR2 LQKENI. Trimming stripped 5 bases from V and 6 bases from J, with 16 bases between. The CDR3 protein is CASSIGPATAEAFF. CDR3 nucleotide sequence: TGTGCCAGCTCAATAGGACCGGCGACGGCTGAAGCTTTCTTT.